These 26 T cell receptor beta chains originate from one sample sequenced in a study of blood T cell repertoires in COVID-19. Assay used: immunoSEQ multiplex PCR; TCRdb lists only in-frame clones, some missing. The sample shows under 200,000 clones, approximately 90% of them seen only once. The specimen sequenced was peripheral blood. The source of these receptors is a man aged 55 to 70 with active or convalescent COVID-19.

The chain couples TRBV2 to TRBJ2-5, with a possible D match to TRBD1 (6 bases). Germline V gene sequence: CDR1 SNHLY, CDR2 FYNNEI. The CDR3 sequence is 13 residues long. V was trimmed by 4 bases and J by 3 bases, leaving 9 bases between them. The DNA for the CDR3 is TGTGCCAGCAGTGTGGACAGAAAAGAGACCCAGTACTTC. Translation gives CASSVDRKETQYF.

The rearrangement uses TRBV18 and TRBJ2-2; 7 bases are a match to TRBD1. CDR1 is KGHSH and CDR2 is LQKENI in the germline V gene. Germline trimming cut 3 bases from V and 7 bases from J; bases unmatched to any gene: 2. The CDR3 length is 13 residues. The CDR3 nucleotides are TGTGCCAGCTCACCGCAGGGGGTCGGGGAGCTGTTTTTT. This translates into CASSPQGVGELFF.

CDR3 bases: TGTGCCACCAGTGATTACCGATCGGGGATAGGGGAGCTGTTTTTT. It translates to CATSDYRSGIGELFF. The rearrangement uses TRBV24-1 and TRBJ2-2; possibly TRBD2 for D (5 bases). Trimming removed 2 bases from V and 8 bases from J, with 14 bases in between. In germline, CDR1 is KGHDR, CDR2 SFDVKD. This CDR3 is 15 amino acids long.

The chain carries TRBV18 and TRBJ2-7, with D perhaps matching TRBD1 (6 bases). The CDR3 has 12 residues. The ends were cut back, 4 bases at V and 3 bases at J, with 7 bases in the middle. CDR1 is KGHSH, CDR2 LQKENI, per germline. Here the CDR3 DNA reads TGTGCCAGCTCACTACAGGGCTACGAGCAGTACTTC. This codes for CASSLQGYEQYF.

The chain combines TRBV4-2 with TRBJ2-5, with 7 nucleotides matching TRBD2. This CDR3 is 16 amino acids long. Germline CDR1 and CDR2: LGHNA and YNFKEQ. The trim removed 4 bases at V and 2 bases at J, leaving 10 bases unmatched. The CDR3 sequence: CASSRRWAGVQETQYF. In nucleotides, the CDR3 is TGTGCCAGCAGCCGACGATGGGCGGGGGTACAAGAGACCCAGTACTTC.

The genes are TRBV3-1 (or the pseudogene TRBV3-2) and TRBJ2-5; 8 nucleotides line up with TRBD2. CDR1 is LGHDT and CDR2 is YNNKEL in the germline V gene (reference sequence). The CDR3 contains 16 residues. With 1 base clipped from V and 4 bases from J, the junction kept 8 bases outside the gene matches. Here the CDR3 reads CASSQGPGTSGETQYF. Written as DNA, the CDR3 is TGTGCCAGCAGCCAAGGGCCGGGGACTAGTGGAGAGACCCAGTACTTC.

The chain joins TRBV3-1 (or the pseudogene TRBV3-2) to TRBJ1-1, with D tentatively TRBD1 (6 bases). The CDR3 is 13 amino acids. Trimming left V 4 bases short and J 7 bases short, with 13 bases between. The germline gives CDR1 LGHDT, CDR2 YNNKEL (reference sequence). The CDR3 DNA sequence: TGTGCCAGCAGCCGACAGGTCGAGGGTGAAGCTTTCTTT. Its translation is CASSRQVEGEAFF.

The chain uses TRBV28 and TRBJ2-5; D unclear. The V gene's germline CDR1 is MDHEN and CDR2 SYDVKM. This CDR3 region has 12 residues. V lost 6 bases to trimming and J lost 2 bases, with 7 bases between them. The CDR3 DNA follows: TGTGCCAGCAGAGTGAGTCAAGAGACCCAGTACTTC. Its translation is CASRVSQETQYF.

The J gene is TRBJ1-2, the V gene TRBV3-1 (or the pseudogene TRBV3-2), with a possible D match to TRBD1 (5 bases). This CDR3 has 14 residues. Germline assignment: CDR1 LGHDT and CDR2 YNNKEL (reference sequence). V was trimmed by 5 bases and J by 2 bases, leaving 12 bases between them. The CDR3 DNA reads as TGTGCCAGCAGCTTCTCAGGGCCCAACTATGGCTACACCTTC. Amino acid sequence: CASSFSGPNYGYTF.

CDR3 in DNA: TGTGCCAGCAGCCAAGGACAGGGGTTCTATGGCTACACCTTC. Translated, it gives CASSQGQGFYGYTF. V is TRBV3-1 (or the pseudogene TRBV3-2) and J is TRBJ1-2, with TRBD1 matching 8 bases. CDR1 LGHDT and CDR2 YNNKEL come from the germline V gene (reference sequence). The J segment lost 4 bases and the V segment lost 1 base, leaving 2 bases of the junction unmatched. The CDR3 totals 14 residues.

This chain connects TRBV5-4 to TRBJ1-1; D is ambiguous. Germline assignment: CDR1 SGHNT and CDR2 YYREEE (reference sequence). V lost 3 bases to trimming and J lost 1 base, with 7 bases between them. The CDR3 spans 13 residues. CDR3 in amino acids: CASSSQENTEAFF. CDR3 in DNA: TGTGCCAGCAGCTCGCAGGAGAACACTGAAGCTTTCTTT.

The chain couples TRBV7-9 to TRBJ1-2; D unresolved. Per germline, CDR1 SEHNR and CDR2 FQNEAQ (reference sequence). The CDR3 covers 12 residues. V shed 1 base and J shed 9 bases, with 9 bases lying between them. CDR3 nucleotide sequence: TGTGCCAGCAGCTTAGACCGAGGGAGCTACACCTTC. It specifies CASSLDRGSYTF. Filled out from reference TRBV7-9 and TRBJ1-2, the complete variable domain reads DTGVSQNPRHKITKRGQNVTFRCDPISEHNRLYWYRQTLGQGPEFLTYFQNEAQLEKSRLLSDRFSAERPKGSFSTLEIQRTEQGDSAMYLCASSLDRGSYTFGSGTRLTVV.

The chain recombines TRBV7-3 with TRBJ1-5; D not resolved. CDR1 SGHTA and CDR2 FQGTGA come from the germline V gene. Trimming cost V 2 bases and J 1 base, with 24 bases left between them. The CDR3 runs 20 residues. The CDR3 DNA reads TGTGCCAGCAGCTTACCGAGGATTAGGTTTGGGTCTATCAGCAATCAGCCCCAGCATTTT. It translates to CASSLPRIRFGSISNQPQHF. Using reference TRBV7-3 and TRBJ1-5 for the parts outside the CDR3, the full variable domain is GAGVSQTPSNKVTEKGKYVELRCDPISGHTALYWYRQSLGQGPEFLIYFQGTGAADDSGLPNDRFFAVRPEGSVSTLKIQRTERGDSAVYLCASSLPRIRFGSISNQPQHFGDGTRLSIL.

This chain connects TRBV5-1 to TRBJ1-4; 7 bases are a match to TRBD1. The trim removed 4 bases at V and 8 bases at J, leaving 5 bases unmatched. There are 13 residues in the CDR3. Germline CDR1 is SGHRS and CDR2 is YFSETQ. The CDR3 DNA is TGCGCCAGCAGCACAGGGGTGGACGAAAAACTGTTTTTT. Translation: CASSTGVDEKLFF.

This clone was recorded only once. This chain joins TRBV5-1 and TRBJ2-5, with 7 bases identical to TRBD2. The CDR3 contains 14 residues. CDR1 is SGHRS and CDR2 is YFSETQ in the germline V gene. J lost 7 bases, V lost 4 bases, and 10 bases had no gene match. The CDR3 DNA reads TGCGCCAGCAGCACCCGGAGCGGGGCGGGGACCCAGTACTTC. This codes for CASSTRSGAGTQYF. The variable domain in full, with the rest retrieved from reference TRBV5-1 and TRBJ2-5, is KAGVTQTPRYLIKTRGQQVTLSCSPISGHRSVSWYQQTPGQGLQFLFEYFSETQRNKGNFPGRFSGRQFSNSRSEMNVSTLELGDSALYLCASSTRSGAGTQYFGPGTRLLVL.

In DNA form, the CDR3 reads TGTGCCAGCAGGCGAGGGACTAGCGGGGGGGGAGATACGCAGTATTTT. Its protein product is CASRRGTSGGGDTQYF. The chain links TRBV6-6 to TRBJ2-3; TRBD2 agrees at 16 bases. With V trimmed by 6 bases and J by 5 bases, 5 bases remained unmatched. The CDR3 totals 16 residues. Germline V gene data show CDR1 as MNHNY and CDR2 as SVGAGI (reference sequence).

This chain links TRBV27 with TRBJ2-1, with D hard to call. This CDR3 comprises 10 residues. Between the trimmed V and J ends, which lost 8 bases and 7 bases, there was a span of 6 bases. Germline V gives CDR1 MNHEY, CDR2 SMNVEV (reference sequence). CDR3 DNA: TGTGCCAGCGGTCGGAATGAGCAGTTCTTC. Translation: CASGRNEQFF.

CDR3 residues: CASSFGQGMSYTF. In nucleotides, the CDR3 is TGTGCCAGCAGTTTCGGACAGGGGATGAGCTACACCTTC. The rearrangement uses TRBV12-3 or TRBV12-4 and TRBJ1-2; 9 bases align to TRBD1. There are 13 residues in the CDR3. V lost 3 bases and J lost 9; bases outside the gene matches: 5.

The chain links TRBV5-3 to TRBJ2-1; a possible D gene is TRBD1 (5 bases). TRBV5-3 has ORF status, its function being uncertain. The CDR3 is made up of 16 amino acids. V dropped 9 bases and J dropped 6 bases, with 25 bases sitting between them. This chain's CDR3 is CATEDVAGKFSNEQFF. Here the CDR3 DNA reads TGTGCCACTGAAGACGTGGCAGGGAAATTCAGCAATGAGCAGTTCTTC.

The genes are TRBV19 and TRBJ2-3; a possible D gene is TRBD2 (6 bases). The CDR3 length is 16 residues. V was pared by 1 base and J by 0 bases, with 11 bases between. Germline V gene lookup returns CDR1 LNHDA and CDR2 SQIVND (reference sequence). CDR3 nucleotide sequence: TGTGCCAGTAGTATAGGACGGGGGACTAGCACAGATACGCAGTATTTT. Its translation is CASSIGRGTSTDTQYF.

This clone was seen only once. The CDR3 spells CASSQAYLSGGRRTDTQYF. CDR3 in DNA: TGCGCCAGCAGCCAGGCCTACCTTAGCGGGGGGCGCCGCACAGATACGCAGTATTTT. This chain uses TRBV4-1 with TRBJ2-3; TRBD2 matches 10 bases. CDR1 is MGHRA and CDR2 is YSYEKL in the germline V gene. J was trimmed by 1 base and V by 3 bases; bases with no gene match: 13. This CDR3 is built from 19 residues.

The CDR3 DNA reads TGTGCCAGCAGTTACACAGAGGGCACCGGGGAGCTGTTTTTT. Translating it yields CASSYTEGTGELFF. The rearrangement uses TRBV6-5 and TRBJ2-2; D is perhaps TRBD2 (5 bases). The ends were cut back, 2 bases at V and 4 bases at J, with 8 bases in the middle. This CDR3 is 14 amino acids long. Germline loops: CDR1 MNHEY, CDR2 SVGAGI.

The sample holds a few counts of this clone. The same CDR3 can be traced to other DNA sequences in this sample. The rearrangement links TRBV12-3 or TRBV12-4 to TRBJ1-2; perhaps TRBD1 as D (6 bases). The CDR3 totals 12 residues. V was shortened by 5 bases and J by 2 bases, with 6 bases between the two germline ends. The chain's CDR3 is CASSRGNYGYTF. CDR3 DNA: TGTGCCAGCAGTAGGGGGAACTATGGCTACACCTTC.

This chain joins TRBV18 and TRBJ1-2; 7 bases map to TRBD1. The CDR3 consists of 14 residues. V lost 10 bases to trimming and J lost 5 bases; unmatched junction nucleotides: 13. Germline V gene sequence: CDR1 KGHSH, CDR2 LQKENI. CDR3 sequence: CATHPGQVGYGYTF. Here the CDR3 DNA reads TGTGCCACCCATCCAGGACAGGTCGGGTATGGCTACACCTTC.

The V gene is TRBV11-1, the J gene TRBJ1-6; TRBD1 matches 9 bases. The CDR3 length is 15 residues. V was pared by 0 bases and J by 7 bases, with 1 base of the junction left unmatched. Looked up from germline, CDR1 is SGHAT and CDR2 is FQDESV (reference sequence). This CDR3 reads CASSLATGGNSPLHF. The CDR3 coding sequence is TGTGCCAGCAGCTTAGCGACAGGGGGAAATTCACCCCTCCACTTT.

This chain links TRBV6-5 with TRBJ1-6, with 7 bases identical to TRBD1. Germline V lookup: CDR1 MNHEY, CDR2 SVGAGI. With V trimmed by 6 bases and J by 13 bases, 9 bases remained unmatched. The CDR3 sequence is 13 residues long. As DNA, the CDR3 is TGTGCCAGCAGCATACAGGGGCGGGATCCCCTCCACTTT. It specifies CASSIQGRDPLHF.